These 20 T cell receptor beta chains share one sample of origin, sequenced in a study of tumor and adjacent non-tumor tissue in lung cancer. A modified ARM-PCR protocol with three rounds of nested PCR amplified TCRbeta. MiXCR, applied by TCRdb to the multiplex PCR reads, yields one record per CDR3 protein. The top ten hold 15% to 20% of the sample, which has 90,000 to 120,000 distinct CDR3 sequences, 65% seen once. No cell sorting was done before RNA was extracted from the tissue. The normal lung tissue was taken more than 3 cm from the tumor edge. Sequencing input: distant non-tumor lung tissue. These TCRs come from a man aged 25 to 45 with non-small cell lung cancer.

Concerning this clonotype itself: Its ends do not fully match the called genes, so a read error is possible. The rearrangement links TRBV6-5 to TRBJ2-7, with a weak D call TRBD1 (6 bases). Germline loops: CDR1 MNHEY, CDR2 SVGAGI. The CDR3 length is 14 residues. Here the CDR3 reads CASAKDRGSYEQYF. CDR3 bases: TGTGCCAGCGCTAAGGACAGAGGCAGCTACGAGCAATACTTC.

In the case of this clonotype: Mismatch with germline at one junction end may stem from a read error. The chain combines TRBV12-3 or TRBV12-4 with TRBJ2-3, with 10 nucleotides matching TRBD2. The CDR3 is 15 residues long. For the CDR3, the DNA is TGTGTCAGCAGTTTAACTAGCGGGACTACAGATACGCAGTATTTT. Encoded protein: CVSSLTSGTTDTQYF.

In its sample, this clonotype was seen many times. The rearrangement joins TRBV4-1 to TRBJ2-7; possible D gene TRBD2, 5 bases. V lost 3 bases, J lost 0 bases, and 15 bases lay in between. Germline V CDR1 and CDR2: MGHRA, YSYEKL. The CDR3 totals 16 residues. As DNA, the CDR3 is TGCGCCAGCAGCCAGGTCCCCGGACTGATCTCCTACGAGCAGTACTTC. Translation: CASSQVPGLISYEQYF.

Regarding this clonotype: Since the CDR3 does not end with the conserved phenylalanine or tryptophan, this likely comes from a read error. The gene calls are TRBV11-3 and TRBJ2-7, with 8 bases identical to TRBD2. Per the germline V gene, CDR1 is SGHNT and CDR2 is YENEEA. This CDR3 has 15 amino acids. With V trimmed by 5 bases and J by 6 bases, 12 bases remained unmatched. As DNA, the CDR3 is TGTGCCAGCAGCAGAGGACCAGCGGGAGCGGTCGAGCAGTACTCC. Amino acid sequence: CASSRGPAGAVEQYS.

With respect to this clonotype: A read error may produce the germline difference seen at one junction end. The V and J genes are TRBV11-2 and TRBJ2-3; D unclear. This CDR3 has 14 residues. Germline-derived CDR1 and CDR2 are SGHAT and FQNNGV. This CDR3 is CPSSLGPGRDTQYF. CDR3 nucleotides: TGTCCCAGCAGCCTAGGACCGGGCAGAGATACGCAGTATTTT.

As to this clonotype: Because the CDR3 is missing its conserved closing phenylalanine or tryptophan, this is likely a read error. The V and J genes are TRBV11-2 and TRBJ2-7; D gene uncertain. V lost 5 bases and J lost 0, with 17 bases in between. There are 16 residues in the CDR3. Germline values: CDR1 SGHAT, CDR2 FQNNGV. The CDR3 loop reads CASSQYVGPSSYEQYL. The CDR3, as DNA: TGTGCCAGCAGCCAGTATGTCGGGCCCAGCTCCTACGAGCAGTACTTG.

V usage is TRBV20-1 and J usage is TRBJ2-1; D gene ambiguous. CDR3 length: 12 residues. Looked up from germline, CDR1 is DFQATT and CDR2 is SNEGSKA (reference sequence). The V gene lost 8 bases and the J gene lost 4 bases, with 12 bases spanning the gap. The CDR3 sequence: CSPRMTYNEQFF. The CDR3 DNA follows: TGCAGTCCGCGGATGACTTACAATGAGCAGTTCTTC.

This clonotype was seen a single time. One end of the junction does not line up with germline, which may come from a read error. The genes are TRBV29-1 and TRBJ2-3; 11 bases align to TRBD2. The germline V gene has CDR1 SQVTM and CDR2 ANQGSEA. The CDR3 runs 17 residues. The CDR3 region is CSSRLGSGRVGSDMQYF. The CDR3, as DNA: TGCAGTTCCCGTCTGGGTAGCGGGAGGGTCGGATCGGATATGCAGTATTTT.

With regard to this clonotype: A much more abundant neighbour one base away suggests this may be a read error. The chain has TRBV20-1 and TRBJ1-4; D perhaps matches TRBD1 (5 bases). This CDR3 is built from 13 residues. V gave up 3 bases and J gave up 8 bases, with 13 bases separating them. CDR1 is DFQATT, CDR2 SNEGSKA, per germline (reference sequence). CDR3 sequence: CSARTDNPEKLFF. Here the CDR3 DNA reads TGCAGTGCTAGGACGGACAACCCCGAAAAACTGTTTTTT.

This clonotype was counted a few times. The rearrangement joins TRBV11-2 to TRBJ2-7, with D perhaps matching TRBD2 (5 bases). V was pared by 2 bases and J by 3 bases, with 11 bases between. The CDR3 has 14 residues. Germline CDR1 and CDR2: SGHAT and FQNNGV. CDR3 loop: CASSLSGEIYEQYF. The CDR3 DNA sequence: TGTGCCAGCAGCTTAAGCGGAGAAATCTACGAGCAGTACTTC.

This clonotype was seen only a few times. The CDR3: CASSPPGLAVSYEQYF. In DNA form, the CDR3 reads TGTGCCAGCTCACCACCGGGACTAGCGGTCTCCTACGAGCAGTACTTC. The rearrangement joins TRBV18 to TRBJ2-7; TRBD2 agrees at 11 bases. V gave up 0 bases and J gave up 0 bases; unmatched junction bases: 1. CDR1 and CDR2 (germline): KGHSH, LQKENI. The CDR3 is 16 residues long.

This clonotype was seen at least ten times. The genes are TRBV6-5 and TRBJ1-1; D is possibly TRBD1 (5 bases). V lost 4 bases and J lost 4, with 10 bases in between. Germline loops: CDR1 MNHEY, CDR2 SVGAGI. The CDR3 runs 13 residues. The CDR3 loop reads CASSSGSGTEAFF. Here the CDR3 DNA reads TGTGCCAGCAGTTCAGGGTCTGGCACTGAAGCTTTCTTT.

In the case of this clonotype: Germline is not matched at one junction end, which may reflect a read error. The CDR3 region is CTAGQDYGYTF. The CDR3 DNA is TGTACTGCTGGACAGGACTATGGCTACACCTTC. This sequence joins TRBV20-1 and TRBJ1-2; TRBD1 matches 7 bases. The CDR3 is 11 amino acids. Germline V gives CDR1 DFQATT, CDR2 SNEGSKA (reference sequence).

This rearrangement joins TRBV7-8 to TRBJ1-6; D gene unclear. This CDR3 has 16 residues. V gave up 8 bases and J gave up 4 bases, with 18 bases separating them. Germline V gives CDR1 SGHVS, CDR2 FQNEAQ. The CDR3 nucleotides are TGTGCCAGCGACTCGAATTTAGGACGGTATAATTCACCCCTCCACTTT. Translating gives CASDSNLGRYNSPLHF.

As for this clonotype: The junction departs from the called germline gene at one end, perhaps through a read error. This sequence joins TRBV12-5 and TRBJ1-1, with D possibly being TRBD1 (5 bases). This CDR3 is built from 13 residues. Per germline, CDR1 LGHNT and CDR2 FRNRAP. The CDR3 loop is CDSASGTDTEVFF. The CDR3 coding sequence is TGTGATAGTGCCTCCGGGACCGACACTGAAGTTTTCTTT.

This clonotype was detected only once. Because it lacks the conserved phenylalanine or tryptophan at the end, this CDR3 is likely a read error. This rearrangement joins TRBV4-1 to TRBJ1-6, with no clear D. The germline V gene has CDR1 MGHRA and CDR2 YSYEKL. This CDR3 is built from 14 residues. The CDR3 bases are TGCGCCAGCAGCCTGGACGATACCAATTCACCACTCCACTCT. Its translation: CASSLDDTNSPLHS.

The V call is TRBV5-6, the J call TRBJ2-1, with a possible D match to TRBD1 (5 bases). CDR1 and CDR2 from the germline V gene are SGHDT and YYEEEE. This CDR3 is built from 13 residues. Trimming shortened V by 9 bases and J by 6 bases, and 16 bases separated the two germline ends. The CDR3, as DNA: TGTGCCAACAGGTTGGGGCTCGGCAATGAGCAGTTCTTC. Its protein product is CANRLGLGNEQFF.

About this clonotype: An end of the junction does not agree with germline; a read error may underlie this. The rearrangement links TRBV11-2 to TRBJ2-6; D may be TRBD1 or TRBD2 (5 bases each). The CDR3 is 14 residues long. Germline CDR1 reads SGHAT; CDR2 reads FQNNGV. The CDR3 loop is CASSLDLGTNVLTF. In DNA form, the CDR3 reads TGTGCCAGCAGCTTAGATCTAGGGACCAACGTTCTGACTTTC.

In regard to this clonotype: It is likely a read error, because the conserved phenylalanine at the end of the CDR3 is missing. The chain is built from TRBV29-1 and TRBJ2-7, with TRBD1 as a possible D gene (5 bases). The V and J ends lost 4 bases and 7 bases respectively, with 17 bases between them. This CDR3 contains 13 residues. CDR1 is SQVTM, CDR2 ANQGSEA, per germline. The CDR3 is CSVAVGERYEQYI. DNA of the CDR3: TGCAGCGTTGCGGTAGGGGAAAGGTATGAGCAGTACATC.

Worth noting for this clonotype: Sequence at one end of the junction differs from germline and may be a read error. The chain joins TRBV20-1 to TRBJ2-1; D is uncertain. The germline V gene has CDR1 DFQATT and CDR2 SNEGSKA (reference sequence). This CDR3 comprises 15 residues. This CDR3 reads CSARVIGVVLNEQFF. CDR3 in DNA: TGCAGTGCTAGAGTAATCGGAGTCGTCCTCAACGAGCAGTTCTTT.